Listed here are 25 T cell receptor beta chains from one sample, sequenced in a study of regulatory T cells in long-lasting Graves disease. Described time point: newly diagnosed GD, antithyroid drugs for less than 3 months. PBMC RNA served as the TCR library source. Arm-PCR of CDR3 regions and iRepertoire HTBI primers were used to build TCR beta libraries. TCRdb re-derived calls from the multiplex PCR reads in MiXCR, one entry per CDR3 protein. Of approximately 400,000 distinct CDR3 sequences listed, 12% are singletons. These data are also associated with another study on T cells in Graves' hyperthyroidism and ophthalmopathy.

Material: peripheral blood mononuclear cells (PBMCs), obtained at new diagnosis, from a patient treated with antithyroid drugs. These receptors all stem from a young woman with Graves disease.

At least ten counts were recorded for this clonotype. This sequence joins TRBV28 and TRBJ1-1, with D unclear. V was cut by 7 bases and J by 2 bases, with 11 bases left in between. This CDR3 has 13 amino acids. CDR1 is MDHEN and CDR2 is SYDVKM in the germline V gene. For the CDR3, the DNA is TGTGCCAGCACCGAAGGAGGAAACACTGAAGCTTTCTTT. Its translation: CASTEGGNTEAFF.

This clonotype was detected many times. The chain has TRBV2 and TRBJ1-1; 7 bases fit TRBD1. The germline V gene has CDR1 SNHLY and CDR2 FYNNEI. The V segment lost 3 bases and the J segment 3 bases; nucleotides outside the gene matches: 13. The CDR3 has 17 amino acids. The DNA of the CDR3 is TGTGCCAGCAGTGATGGGGGAATAACAGGGGTCTACACTGAAGCTTTCTTT. It specifies CASSDGGITGVYTEAFF. Using reference TRBV2 and TRBJ1-1 for the parts outside the CDR3, the full variable domain is EPEVTQTPSHQVTQMGQEVILRCVPISNHLYFYWYRQILGQKVEFLVSFYNNEISEKSEIFDDQFSVERPDGSNFTLKIRSTKLEDSAMYFCASSDGGITGVYTEAFFGQGTRLTVV.

This clonotype was detected many times. The chain recombines TRBV20-1 with TRBJ2-1; 11 nucleotides align to TRBD2. The CDR3 sequence is 14 residues long. Trimming removed 6 bases from V and 7 bases from J; junction bases left unmatched: 8. Germline values: CDR1 DFQATT, CDR2 SNEGSKA (reference sequence). The CDR3 bases are TGCAGTGCCATTAGCGGGAGGGCCGGGAATGAGCAGTTCTTC. This translates into CSAISGRAGNEQFF.

Note on this clonotype: One end of the junction is discordant with germline, which a read error may explain. The chain is built from TRBV12-3 or TRBV12-4 and TRBJ2-3; 7 bases are shared with TRBD1. CDR3 length: 17 residues. CDR3 sequence reads: CASSPGTAVSGTDTQYF. The CDR3 DNA is TGTGCCAGCAGCCCCGGGACAGCGGTTAGTGGAACAGATACGCAGTATTTC.

The table lists this clonotype with many counts. The chain uses TRBV6-1 and TRBJ1-1, with D tentatively TRBD1 (6 bases). Germline lookup yields CDR1 MNHNS and CDR2 SASEGT. The CDR3 is 13 residues long. V lost 6 bases and J lost 1, with 9 bases in between. The CDR3 nucleotides read TGTGCCAGCAGCTGGGACAAGAACACTGAAGCTTTCTTT. Translating gives CASSWDKNTEAFF.

This clonotype was counted at least ten times. The rearrangement links TRBV28 to TRBJ2-5; D perhaps matches TRBD2 (7 bases). The CDR3 is made up of 16 amino acids. V dropped 6 bases and J dropped 2 bases, with 19 bases sitting between them. CDR1 MDHEN and CDR2 SYDVKM come from the germline V gene. The CDR3, as DNA: TGTGCCAGCAGCCCGGGGGGCAGGAGTCGGCAAGAGACCCAGTACTTC. Translating gives CASSPGGRSRQETQYF.

This clonotype was seen only a few times. This chain uses TRBV4-2 with TRBJ1-2; possibly TRBD1 for D (5 bases). The germline gives CDR1 LGHNA, CDR2 YNFKEQ. This CDR3 has 15 residues. V gave up 6 bases and J gave up 2 bases, with 16 bases separating them. In DNA form, the CDR3 reads TGTGCCAGCAGAACCCTCGGGACGGTGAACTATGGCTACACCTTC. It is translated as CASRTLGTVNYGYTF.

The genes are TRBV27 and TRBJ1-1; D not certain. V was shortened by 5 bases and J by 1 base, with 14 bases between the two germline ends. CDR3 length: 15 residues. From germline, CDR1 is MNHEY and CDR2 SMNVEV (reference sequence). CDR3 region: CASSLGWTANTEAFF. The CDR3, as DNA: TGTGCCAGCAGTCTGGGATGGACGGCGAACACTGAAGCTTTCTTT.

V gene TRBV7-9 combines with J gene TRBJ2-3, with 8 bases fitting TRBD1. Germline V CDR1 and CDR2: SEHNR, FQNEAQ (reference sequence). The length of the CDR3 is 17 residues. With V trimmed by 4 bases and J by 0 bases, 9 bases remained unmatched. The CDR3 is CASSSPDRDKSTDTQYF. As DNA, the CDR3 is TGTGCCAGCAGCTCACCGGACAGGGACAAAAGCACAGATACGCAGTATTTT. The full variable domain, rest sourced from reference TRBV7-9 and TRBJ2-3, is DTGVSQNPRHKITKRGQNVTFRCDPISEHNRLYWYRQTLGQGPEFLTYFQNEAQLEKSRLLSDRFSAERPKGSFSTLEIQRTEQGDSAMYLCASSSPDRDKSTDTQYFGPGTRLTVL.

This clonotype was seen repeatedly, ten times or more. This chain links TRBV10-3 with TRBJ2-1; 7 bases align to TRBD2. J lost 2 bases, V lost 6 bases, and 7 bases had no gene match. The CDR3 loop spans 15 amino acids. Per germline, CDR1 ENHRY and CDR2 SYGVKD. The CDR3 bases are TGTGCCATCAGCCCACTAGCGATAACCTACAATGAGCAGTTCTTC. As protein: CAISPLAITYNEQFF.

This clonotype was seen many times. The chain joins TRBV12-3 or TRBV12-4 to TRBJ2-1; D is perhaps TRBD2 (6 bases). The germline V and J ends were trimmed by 6 bases and 2 bases, with 14 bases remaining between them. The CDR3 length is 15 residues. The CDR3 sequence: CASSSPSATYNEQFF. The CDR3 DNA follows: TGTGCCAGCAGCTCCCCTAGCGCTACCTACAATGAGCAGTTCTTC.

There are a few counts of this clonotype. V is TRBV2 and J is TRBJ1-1; D unclear. The V gene lost 4 bases and the J gene lost 5 bases, with 5 bases spanning the gap. The CDR3 runs 11 residues. Germline CDR1 SNHLY, CDR2 FYNNEI. CDR3 sequence (DNA): TGTGCCAGCAGTGTAGAAACTGAAGCTTTCTTT. Amino acids: CASSVETEAFF.

This clonotype has ten or more counts. The chain carries TRBV27 and TRBJ1-1; a weak D match, TRBD1 (5 bases). The CDR3 is made up of 14 amino acids. Per germline, CDR1 MNHEY and CDR2 SMNVEV (reference sequence). V dropped 1 base and J dropped 3 bases, with 9 bases sitting between them. The CDR3 coding sequence is TGTGCCAGCAGTTTATTAGGGGCCTACACTGAAGCTTTCTTT. Its protein product is CASSLLGAYTEAFF.

This clonotype was observed at least ten times. The rearrangement joins TRBV27 to TRBJ2-7; D is perhaps TRBD2 (6 bases). The V gene's germline CDR1 is MNHEY and CDR2 SMNVEV (reference sequence). V gave up 5 bases and J gave up 2 bases, with 13 bases separating them. The CDR3 covers 14 residues. The DNA of the CDR3 is TGTGCCAGCAGTCTCGGGACTCCACCCTACGAGCAGTACTTC. Its translation: CASSLGTPPYEQYF.

The gene calls are TRBV6-2 or TRBV6-3 and TRBJ1-6; possibly TRBD1 for D (5 bases). With 0 bases removed from V and 16 bases from J, the gap between germline ends came to 25 bases. Germline loops: CDR1 MNHEY, CDR2 SVGEGT. The CDR3 has 17 residues. CDR3 DNA: TGTGCCAGCAGTTACTCCCCGGGGACGTGGCTCGACGGGGAGCTCCACTTT. It translates to CASSYSPGTWLDGELHF.

This clonotype came up a few times. With a much larger clone just one base away, this may be a read error. The CDR3 carries no conserved terminal phenylalanine or tryptophan, so it likely arises from a read error. The chain has TRBV3-1 and TRBJ2-7; D gene ambiguous. From germline, CDR1 is LGHDT and CDR2 YNNKEL (reference sequence). This CDR3 has 12 residues. V was clipped by 1 base and J by 1 base, with 2 bases between them. The CDR3 here is CASSQGSYEQYL. CDR3 DNA: TGTGCCAGCAGCCAAGGATCCTACGAGCAGTACCTC.

This clonotype was counted many times. The chain employs TRBV11-2 and TRBJ1-2; 8 nucleotides agree with TRBD1. The trim removed 5 bases at V and 7 bases at J, leaving 3 bases unmatched. Per the germline V gene, CDR1 is SGHAT and CDR2 is FQNNGV. This CDR3 has 12 amino acids. CDR3 nucleotide sequence: TGTGCCAGCAGCCCAGGGGGCCTTGGCTACACCTTC. Translated: CASSPGGLGYTF.

The gene calls are TRBV5-1 and TRBJ1-1; 10 bases are a match to TRBD1. Looked up from germline, CDR1 is SGHRS and CDR2 is YFSETQ. The CDR3 extends over 18 amino acids. Trimming at V came to 4 bases and at J to 1 base, leaving 13 bases not matched to a gene. The CDR3 region is CASSRLLGTGDTNTEAFF. DNA of the CDR3: TGCGCCAGCAGCCGCCTCCTGGGGACAGGGGATACGAACACTGAAGCTTTCTTT.

As for this clonotype: A far larger clone is one nucleotide away, so this likely arose from a read error. The chain employs TRBV6-2 or TRBV6-3 and TRBJ2-7, with TRBD1 matching 7 bases. Germline loops: CDR1 MNHEY, CDR2 SVGEGT. Trimming cost V 4 bases and J 6 bases; bases outside gene matches: 9. The CDR3 covers 14 residues. Here the CDR3 reads CASSFCDRAGEQYF. CDR3 nucleotide sequence: TGTGCCAGCAGTTTTTGTGACAGGGCGGGCGAGCAGTACTTC.

This clonotype was observed many times. The chain carries TRBV20-1 and TRBJ1-5, with no clear D. CDR1 and CDR2 (germline): DFQATT, SNEGSKA (reference sequence). This CDR3 has 12 amino acids. V dropped 4 bases and J dropped 4 bases, with 8 bases sitting between them. The CDR3 region has the DNA TGCAGTGCTATAGATAAGAATCAGCCCCAGCATTTT. Translated: CSAIDKNQPQHF.

The DNA of the CDR3 is TGTGCCAGCAGTTCTTGGGGAATGAACACTGAAGCTTTCTTT. Translating it yields CASSSWGMNTEAFF. The gene calls are TRBV27 and TRBJ1-1; D is unclear. Germline CDR1 is MNHEY and CDR2 is SMNVEV (reference sequence). Trimming took 4 bases from V and 0 from J, leaving 9 bases between them. The CDR3 consists of 14 residues.

There are many counts of this clonotype. The gene calls are TRBV2 and TRBJ2-3; TRBD2 aligns across 12 bases. The junction had 6 bases not matched to a gene; V was cut back by 1 base and J by 4 bases. The length of the CDR3 is 17 residues. The germline gives CDR1 SNHLY, CDR2 FYNNEI. For the CDR3, the DNA is TGTGCCAGCAGTGAAGGCCTAGCGGGGGGGCCTTCAGATACGCAGTATTTT. Protein sequence: CASSEGLAGGPSDTQYF.

This clonotype was detected ten times or more. The chain combines TRBV6-2 or TRBV6-3 with TRBJ2-3; TRBD1 is a possible D gene (5 bases). Trimming took off 2 bases at V and 2 bases at J, with 5 bases between the two ends. The CDR3 is 13 residues long. CDR1 is MNHEY, CDR2 SVGEGT, per germline. CDR3 sequence: CASSYGHTDTQYF. The CDR3 nucleotides read TGTGCCAGCAGTTACGGACACACAGATACGCAGTATTTT.

This chain uses TRBV15 with TRBJ2-1; 10 bases match TRBD2. There are 14 residues in the CDR3. Trimming at V came to 5 bases and at J to 7 bases, leaving 5 bases not matched to a gene. Germline V CDR1 and CDR2: LNHNV, YYDKDF (reference sequence). The CDR3 DNA reads as TGTGCCACCAGCCGAGCGGGGGGGCAGAATGAGCAGTTCTTC. Its translation is CATSRAGGQNEQFF.

This clonotype was counted ten times or more. The V and J genes are TRBV10-3 and TRBJ2-3; tentatively, D is TRBD1 (5 bases). Trimming shortened V by 2 bases and J by 1 base, and 10 bases separated the two germline ends. This CDR3 is built from 15 residues. The germline V gene encodes CDR1 ENHRY and CDR2 SYGVKD. CDR3 region: CAISEPGRRTDTQYF. CDR3 nucleotide sequence: TGTGCCATCAGTGAGCCAGGGCGTCGCACAGATACGCAGTATTTT.